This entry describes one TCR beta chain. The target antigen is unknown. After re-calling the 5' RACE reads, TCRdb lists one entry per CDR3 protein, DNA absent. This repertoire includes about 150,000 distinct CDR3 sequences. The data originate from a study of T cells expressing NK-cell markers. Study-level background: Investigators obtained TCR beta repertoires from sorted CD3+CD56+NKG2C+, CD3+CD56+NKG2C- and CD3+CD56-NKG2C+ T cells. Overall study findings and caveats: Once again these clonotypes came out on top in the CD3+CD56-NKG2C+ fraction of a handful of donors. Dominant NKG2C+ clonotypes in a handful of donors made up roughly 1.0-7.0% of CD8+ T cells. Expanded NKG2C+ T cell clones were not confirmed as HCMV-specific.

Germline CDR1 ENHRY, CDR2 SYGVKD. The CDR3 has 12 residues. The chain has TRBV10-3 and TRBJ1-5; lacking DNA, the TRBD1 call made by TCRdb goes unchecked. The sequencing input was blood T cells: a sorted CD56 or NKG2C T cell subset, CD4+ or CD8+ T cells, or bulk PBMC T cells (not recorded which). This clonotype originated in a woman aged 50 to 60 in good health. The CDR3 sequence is CAIKQVGQPQHF.